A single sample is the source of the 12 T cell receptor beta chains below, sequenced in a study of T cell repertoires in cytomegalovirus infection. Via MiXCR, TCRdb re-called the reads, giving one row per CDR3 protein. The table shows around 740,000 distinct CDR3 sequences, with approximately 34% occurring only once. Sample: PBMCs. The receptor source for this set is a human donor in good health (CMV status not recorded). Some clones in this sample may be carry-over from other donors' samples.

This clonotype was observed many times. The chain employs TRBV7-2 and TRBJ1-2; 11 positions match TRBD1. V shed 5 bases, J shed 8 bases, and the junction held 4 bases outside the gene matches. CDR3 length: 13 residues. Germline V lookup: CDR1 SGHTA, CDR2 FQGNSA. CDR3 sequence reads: CASSRDRGLGYTF. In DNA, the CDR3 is TGTGCCAGCAGCCGGGACAGGGGGTTAGGCTACACCTTC.

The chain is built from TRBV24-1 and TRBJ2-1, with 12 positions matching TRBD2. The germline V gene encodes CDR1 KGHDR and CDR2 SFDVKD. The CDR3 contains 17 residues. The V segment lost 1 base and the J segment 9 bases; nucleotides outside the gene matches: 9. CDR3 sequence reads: CATSDFTASGRGGEQFF. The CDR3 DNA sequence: TGTGCCACCAGTGATTTTACGGCTAGCGGGAGGGGAGGTGAGCAGTTCTTC.

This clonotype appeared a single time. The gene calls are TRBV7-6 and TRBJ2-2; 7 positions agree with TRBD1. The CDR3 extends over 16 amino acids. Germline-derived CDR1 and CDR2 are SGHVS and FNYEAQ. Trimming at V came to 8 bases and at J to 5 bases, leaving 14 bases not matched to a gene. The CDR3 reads CASSGQAILGTGELFF. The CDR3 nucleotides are TGTGCCAGCTCCGGACAGGCCATCCTTGGGACCGGGGAGCTGTTTTTT.

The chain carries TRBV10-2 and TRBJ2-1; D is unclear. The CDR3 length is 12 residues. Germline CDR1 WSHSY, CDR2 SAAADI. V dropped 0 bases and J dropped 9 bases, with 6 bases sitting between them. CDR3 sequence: CASSESSSEQFF. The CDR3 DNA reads TGCGCCAGCAGTGAGTCTTCGAGTGAGCAGTTCTTC.

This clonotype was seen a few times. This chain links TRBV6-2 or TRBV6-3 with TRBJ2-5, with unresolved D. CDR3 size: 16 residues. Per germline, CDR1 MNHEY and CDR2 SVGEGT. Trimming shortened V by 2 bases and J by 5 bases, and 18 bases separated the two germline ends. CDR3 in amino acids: CASSYPSGFYRETQYF. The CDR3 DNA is TGTGCCAGCAGTTACCCATCGGGCTTCTACCGGGAGACCCAGTACTTC.

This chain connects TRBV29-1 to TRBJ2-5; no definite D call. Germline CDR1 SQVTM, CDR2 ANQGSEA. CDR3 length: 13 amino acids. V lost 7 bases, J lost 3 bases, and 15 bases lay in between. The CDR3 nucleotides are TGCAGCGCCCGAGCCTTGGGGAAAGAGACCCAGTACTTC. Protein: CSARALGKETQYF.

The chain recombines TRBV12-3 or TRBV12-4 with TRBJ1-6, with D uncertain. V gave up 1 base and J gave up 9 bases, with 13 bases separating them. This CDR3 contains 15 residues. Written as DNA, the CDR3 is TGTGCCAGCAGTTTAGTAGAGGGTACGAGTTCACCCCTCCACTTT. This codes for CASSLVEGTSSPLHF.

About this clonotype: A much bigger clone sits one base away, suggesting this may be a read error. CDR3 nucleotides: TGTGCCAGCAGCTTTTTGGGAGGCTACGAGAAGTACTTC. Its translation is CASSFLGGYEKYF. The chain has TRBV7-2 and TRBJ2-7, with D possibly matching TRBD2 (6 bases). The CDR3 has 13 amino acids. Germline V CDR1 and CDR2: SGHTA, FQGNSA.

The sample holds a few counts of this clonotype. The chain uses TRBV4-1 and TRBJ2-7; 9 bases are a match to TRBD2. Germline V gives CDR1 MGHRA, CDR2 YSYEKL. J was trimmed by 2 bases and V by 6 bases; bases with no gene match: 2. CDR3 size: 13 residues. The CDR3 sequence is CASSRTSAYEQYF. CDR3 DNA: TGCGCCAGCAGTCGGACTAGCGCCTACGAGCAGTACTTC.

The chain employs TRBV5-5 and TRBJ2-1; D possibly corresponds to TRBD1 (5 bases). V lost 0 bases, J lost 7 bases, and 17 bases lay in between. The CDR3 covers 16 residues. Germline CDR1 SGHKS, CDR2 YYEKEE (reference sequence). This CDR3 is CASSLVQATSWNEQFF. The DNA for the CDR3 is TGTGCCAGCAGCTTGGTACAGGCCACGTCTTGGAATGAGCAGTTCTTC.

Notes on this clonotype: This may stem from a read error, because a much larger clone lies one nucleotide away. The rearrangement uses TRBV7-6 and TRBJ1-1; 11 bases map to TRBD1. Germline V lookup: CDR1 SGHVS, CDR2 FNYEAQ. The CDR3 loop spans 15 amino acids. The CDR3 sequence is CANSIGQGANTEAFF. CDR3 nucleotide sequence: TGTGCCAACAGCATAGGACAGGGGGCGAACACTGAAGCTTTCTTT. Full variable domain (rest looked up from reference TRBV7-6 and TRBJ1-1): GAGVSQSPRYKVTKRGQDVALRCDPISGHVSLYWYRQALGQGPEFLTYFNYEAQQDKSGLPNDRFSAERPEGSISTLTIQRTEQRDSAMYRCANSIGQGANTEAFFGQGTRLTVV.

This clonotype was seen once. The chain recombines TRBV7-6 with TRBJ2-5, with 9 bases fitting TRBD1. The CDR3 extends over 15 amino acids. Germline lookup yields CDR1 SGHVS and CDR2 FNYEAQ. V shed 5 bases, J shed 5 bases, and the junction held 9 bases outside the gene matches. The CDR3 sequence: CASSTTGQGRETQYF. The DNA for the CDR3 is TGTGCCAGCAGCACGACAGGACAGGGGAGGGAGACCCAGTACTTC.